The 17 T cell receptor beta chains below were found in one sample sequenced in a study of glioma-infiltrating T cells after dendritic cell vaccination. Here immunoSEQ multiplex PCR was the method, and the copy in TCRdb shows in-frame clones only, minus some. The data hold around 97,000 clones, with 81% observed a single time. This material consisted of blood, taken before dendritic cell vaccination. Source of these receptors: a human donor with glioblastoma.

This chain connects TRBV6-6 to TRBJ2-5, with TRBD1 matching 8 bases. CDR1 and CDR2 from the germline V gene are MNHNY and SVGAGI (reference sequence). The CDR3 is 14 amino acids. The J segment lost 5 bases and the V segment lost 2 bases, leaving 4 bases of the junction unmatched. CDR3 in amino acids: CASSYIRQGETQYF. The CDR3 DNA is TGTGCCAGCAGTTACATACGACAGGGGGAGACCCAGTACTTC.

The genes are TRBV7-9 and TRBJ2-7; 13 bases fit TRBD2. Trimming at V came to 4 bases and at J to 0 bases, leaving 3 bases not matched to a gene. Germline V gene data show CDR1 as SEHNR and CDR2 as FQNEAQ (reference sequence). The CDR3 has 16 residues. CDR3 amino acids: CASSSTSGGSSYEQYF. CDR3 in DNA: TGTGCCAGCAGCTCGACTAGCGGGGGGAGCTCCTACGAGCAGTACTTC.

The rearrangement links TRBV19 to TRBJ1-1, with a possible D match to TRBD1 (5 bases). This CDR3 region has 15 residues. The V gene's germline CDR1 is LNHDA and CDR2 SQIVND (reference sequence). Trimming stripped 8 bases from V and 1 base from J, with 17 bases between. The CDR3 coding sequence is TGTGCCAGTGATAAAGGGGTCAGGGCGAACACTGAAGCTTTCTTT. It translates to CASDKGVRANTEAFF.

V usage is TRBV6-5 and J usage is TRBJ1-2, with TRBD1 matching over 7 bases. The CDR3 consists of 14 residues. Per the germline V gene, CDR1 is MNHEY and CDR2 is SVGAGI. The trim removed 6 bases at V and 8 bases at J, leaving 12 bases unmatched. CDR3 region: CASRQGGTARGYTF. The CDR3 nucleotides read TGTGCCAGCAGACAAGGGGGCACGGCGCGGGGCTACACCTTC.

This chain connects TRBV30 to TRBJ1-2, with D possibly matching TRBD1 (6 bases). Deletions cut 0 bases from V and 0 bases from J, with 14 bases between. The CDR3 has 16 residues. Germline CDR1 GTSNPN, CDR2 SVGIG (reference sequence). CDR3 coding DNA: TGTGCCTGGAGTGTATACGCCGGGACATCTAACTATGGCTACACCTTC. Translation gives CAWSVYAGTSNYGYTF. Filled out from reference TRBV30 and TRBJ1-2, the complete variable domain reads SQTIHQWPATLVQPVGSPLSLECTVEGTSNPNLYWYRQAAGRGLQLLFYSVGIGQISSEVPQNLSASRPQDRQFILSSKKLLLSDSGFYLCAWSVYAGTSNYGYTFGSGTRLTVV.

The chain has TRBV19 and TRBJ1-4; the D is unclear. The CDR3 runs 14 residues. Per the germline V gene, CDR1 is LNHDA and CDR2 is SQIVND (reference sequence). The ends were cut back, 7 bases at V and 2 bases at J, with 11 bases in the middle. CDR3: CASMGAGTNEKLFF. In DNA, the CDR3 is TGTGCCAGTATGGGAGCAGGCACTAATGAAAAACTGTTTTTT.

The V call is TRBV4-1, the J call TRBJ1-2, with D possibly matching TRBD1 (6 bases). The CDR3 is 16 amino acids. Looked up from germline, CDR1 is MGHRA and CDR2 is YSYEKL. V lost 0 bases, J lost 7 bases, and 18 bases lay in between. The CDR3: CASSQDFSGGKVGYTF. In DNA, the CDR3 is TGCGCCAGCAGCCAAGATTTTTCGGGGGGCAAGGTTGGCTACACCTTC.

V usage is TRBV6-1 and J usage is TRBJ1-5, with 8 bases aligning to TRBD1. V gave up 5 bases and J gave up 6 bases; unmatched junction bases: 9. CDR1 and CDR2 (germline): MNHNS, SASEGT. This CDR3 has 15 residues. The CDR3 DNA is TGTGCCAGCAGTCCACGGACAGGGCAAGGTCAGCCCCAGCATTTT. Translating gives CASSPRTGQGQPQHF.

CDR3 protein: CATSRERGAGTGGGMDEQYF. CDR3 nucleotides: TGTGCCACCAGCAGAGAAAGGGGAGCCGGGACAGGGGGCGGAATGGACGAGCAGTACTTC. This sequence joins TRBV15 and TRBJ2-7; TRBD1 matches at 12 bases. J was trimmed by 5 bases and V by 0 bases; bases with no gene match: 17. This CDR3 has 20 amino acids. In germline, CDR1 is LNHNV, CDR2 YYDKDF (reference sequence). Filled out from reference TRBV15 and TRBJ2-7, the complete variable domain reads DAMVIQNPRYQVTQFGKPVTLSCSQTLNHNVMYWYQQKSSQAPKLLFHYYDKDFNNEADTPDNFQSRRPNTSFCFLDIRSPGLGDTAMYLCATSRERGAGTGGGMDEQYFGPGTRLTVT.

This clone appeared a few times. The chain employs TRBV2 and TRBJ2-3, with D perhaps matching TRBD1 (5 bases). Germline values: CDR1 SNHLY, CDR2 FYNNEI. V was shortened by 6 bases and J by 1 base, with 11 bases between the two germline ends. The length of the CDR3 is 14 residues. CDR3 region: CASRIIQGTDTQYF. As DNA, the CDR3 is TGTGCCAGCAGGATAATACAGGGCACAGATACGCAGTATTTT.

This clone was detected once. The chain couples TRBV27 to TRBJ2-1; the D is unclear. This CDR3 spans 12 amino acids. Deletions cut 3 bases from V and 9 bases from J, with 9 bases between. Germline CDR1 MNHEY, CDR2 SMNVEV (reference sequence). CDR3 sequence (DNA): TGTGCCAGCAGTTTCAGTCGTGGTGAGCAGTTCTTC. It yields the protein CASSFSRGEQFF.

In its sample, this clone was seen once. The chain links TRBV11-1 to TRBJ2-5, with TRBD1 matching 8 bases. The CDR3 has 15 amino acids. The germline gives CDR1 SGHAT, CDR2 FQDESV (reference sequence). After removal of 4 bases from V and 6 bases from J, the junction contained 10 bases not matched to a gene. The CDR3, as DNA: TGTGCCAGCAGCTCACCTCGACAGGGGTCAAAGACCCAGTACTTC. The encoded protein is CASSSPRQGSKTQYF.

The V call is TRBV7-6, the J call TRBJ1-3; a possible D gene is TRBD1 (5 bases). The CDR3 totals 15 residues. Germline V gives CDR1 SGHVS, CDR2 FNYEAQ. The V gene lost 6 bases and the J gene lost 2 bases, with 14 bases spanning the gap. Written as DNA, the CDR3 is TGTGCCAGCAGTTTGTGGGGGGAAACTGGAAACACCATATATTTT. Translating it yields CASSLWGETGNTIYF.

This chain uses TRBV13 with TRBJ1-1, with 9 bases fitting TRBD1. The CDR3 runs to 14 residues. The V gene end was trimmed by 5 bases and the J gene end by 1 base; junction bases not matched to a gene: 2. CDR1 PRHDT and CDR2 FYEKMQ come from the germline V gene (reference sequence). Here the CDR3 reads CASSRDRENTEAFF. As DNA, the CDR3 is TGTGCCAGCAGCAGGGACAGGGAGAACACTGAAGCTTTCTTT.

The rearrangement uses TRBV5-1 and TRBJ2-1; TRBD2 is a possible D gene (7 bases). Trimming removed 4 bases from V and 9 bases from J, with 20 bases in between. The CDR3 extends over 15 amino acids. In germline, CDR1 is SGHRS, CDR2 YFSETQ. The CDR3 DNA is TGCGCCAGCAGCGGGGAGGGGGTTAGCCGCGGTGAGCAGTTCTTC. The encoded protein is CASSGEGVSRGEQFF.

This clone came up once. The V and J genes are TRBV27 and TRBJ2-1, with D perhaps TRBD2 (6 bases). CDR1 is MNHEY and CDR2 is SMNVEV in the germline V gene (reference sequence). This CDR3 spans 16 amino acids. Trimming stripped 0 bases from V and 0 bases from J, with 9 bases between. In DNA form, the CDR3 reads TGTGCCAGCAGTTTATCTGCGGGGCGCTCCTACAATGAGCAGTTCTTC. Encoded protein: CASSLSAGRSYNEQFF.

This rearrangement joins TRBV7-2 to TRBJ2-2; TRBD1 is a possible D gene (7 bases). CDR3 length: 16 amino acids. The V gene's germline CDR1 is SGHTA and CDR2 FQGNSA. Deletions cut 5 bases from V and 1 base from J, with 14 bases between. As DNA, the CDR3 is TGTGCCAGCAGCACGAGACAGGGAGGGAACACCGGGGAGCTGTTTTTT. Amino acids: CASSTRQGGNTGELFF.